This TCR beta chain was recovered during a study of blood T cells in healthy people across ages. This clonotype has a handful of counts. The antigen is unknown. A second PCR, run for roughly 7 to 12 cycles, used a sample-barcoded 5' primer plus a J-beta primer mix. Every molecule of cDNA carried a tag from a template-switch adaptor with 12 random nucleotides. TCRdb passed the 5' RACE reads through MiXCR, listing each CDR3 protein once. This table holds 850,000 to 950,000 distinct CDR3 sequences, around 26% found once. Study-level findings and limits: Donor CMV status was unknown, possibly confounding expanded clonotype changes. Naive CD4+ cells and diversity were both higher in long-lived donors than in aged donors. It was not possible, with unsorted PBMCs, to conclusively compare naive and antigen-experienced cells.

The germline gives CDR1 SGDLS, CDR2 YYNGEE. This CDR3 comprises 18 residues. V shed 0 bases, J shed 4 bases, and the junction held 13 bases outside the gene matches. Source material: blood. The sequence derives from a woman of 80 years or more in good health. V is TRBV9 and J is TRBJ1-2, with 9 bases that match TRBD1. CDR3 DNA: TGTGCCAGCAGCGTAGCTGCAACAGGGGGCGCGTTTCCCTATGGCTACACCTTC. This translates into CASSVAATGGAFPYGYTF.